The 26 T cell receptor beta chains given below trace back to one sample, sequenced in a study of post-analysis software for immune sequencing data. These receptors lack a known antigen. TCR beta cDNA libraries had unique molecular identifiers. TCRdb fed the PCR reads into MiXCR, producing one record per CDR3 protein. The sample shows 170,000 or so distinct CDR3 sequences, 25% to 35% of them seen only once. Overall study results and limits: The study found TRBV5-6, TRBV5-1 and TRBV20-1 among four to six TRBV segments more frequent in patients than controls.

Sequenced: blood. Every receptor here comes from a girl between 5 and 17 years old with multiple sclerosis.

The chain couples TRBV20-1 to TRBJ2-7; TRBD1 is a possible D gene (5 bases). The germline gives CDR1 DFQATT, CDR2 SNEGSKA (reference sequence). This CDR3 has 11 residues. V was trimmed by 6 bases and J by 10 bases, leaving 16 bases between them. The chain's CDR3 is CSATLLGAQYF. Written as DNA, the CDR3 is TGCAGTGCAACGCTACTTGGGGCCCAGTACTTC.

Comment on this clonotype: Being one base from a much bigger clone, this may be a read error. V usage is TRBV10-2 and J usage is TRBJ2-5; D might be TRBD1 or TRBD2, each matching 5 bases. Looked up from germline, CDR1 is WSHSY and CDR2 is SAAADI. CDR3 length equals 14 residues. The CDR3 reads CAGREFGQQETQYF. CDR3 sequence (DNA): TGCGCCGGCAGGGAGTTTGGGCAGCAAGAGACCCAGTACTTC.

CDR3 bases: TGTGCCAGCAGCCGAAACCTACAGGGTGGGGACGAGCAGTACTTC. Its translation: CASSRNLQGGDEQYF. This chain joins TRBV28 and TRBJ2-7; D is possibly TRBD1 (6 bases). The CDR3 extends over 15 amino acids. The V gene lost 6 bases and the J gene lost 5 bases, with 20 bases spanning the gap. Germline lookup yields CDR1 MDHEN and CDR2 SYDVKM.

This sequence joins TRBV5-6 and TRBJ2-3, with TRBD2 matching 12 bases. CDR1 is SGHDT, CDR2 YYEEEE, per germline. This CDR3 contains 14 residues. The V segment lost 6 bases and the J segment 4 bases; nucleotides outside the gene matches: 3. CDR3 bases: TGTGCCAGCAAGACTAGCGGGGGATCAGATACGCAGTATTTT. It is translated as CASKTSGGSDTQYF.

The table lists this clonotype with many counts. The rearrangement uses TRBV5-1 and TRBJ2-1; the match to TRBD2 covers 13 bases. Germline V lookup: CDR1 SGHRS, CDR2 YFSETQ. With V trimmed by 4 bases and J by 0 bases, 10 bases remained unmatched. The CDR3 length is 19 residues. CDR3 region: CASSPGLAGAPSSYNEQFF. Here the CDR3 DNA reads TGCGCCAGCAGCCCCGGACTAGCGGGAGCCCCGAGCTCCTACAATGAGCAGTTCTTC.

The CDR3 DNA is TGTGCCAGCAGCTCAGCCAGAGCGGGGTGGGCCTACGAGCAGTACTTC. It yields the protein CASSSARAGWAYEQYF. The chain uses TRBV7-9 and TRBJ2-7; 7 positions agree with TRBD2. Germline trimming cut 4 bases from V and 2 bases from J; bases unmatched to any gene: 11. The CDR3 has 16 amino acids. Germline CDR1 SEHNR, CDR2 FQNEAQ (reference sequence).

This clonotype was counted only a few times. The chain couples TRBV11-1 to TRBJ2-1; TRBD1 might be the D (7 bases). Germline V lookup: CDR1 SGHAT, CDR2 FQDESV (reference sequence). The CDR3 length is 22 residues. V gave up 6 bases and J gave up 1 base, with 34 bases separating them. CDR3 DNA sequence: TGTGCCAGCAGGCGATGGCATGTCTTTGAGGGGGCCTTCGGGGGATCCTACAATGAGCAGTTCTTC. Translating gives CASRRWHVFEGAFGGSYNEQFF.

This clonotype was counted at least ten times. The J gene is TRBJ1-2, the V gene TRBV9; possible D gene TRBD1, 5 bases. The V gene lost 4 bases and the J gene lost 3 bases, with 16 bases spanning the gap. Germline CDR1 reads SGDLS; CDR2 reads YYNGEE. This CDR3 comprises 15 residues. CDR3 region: CASSRGGVLDYGYTF. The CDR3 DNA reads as TGTGCCAGCAGCAGGGGAGGGGTGTTAGACTATGGCTACACCTTC.

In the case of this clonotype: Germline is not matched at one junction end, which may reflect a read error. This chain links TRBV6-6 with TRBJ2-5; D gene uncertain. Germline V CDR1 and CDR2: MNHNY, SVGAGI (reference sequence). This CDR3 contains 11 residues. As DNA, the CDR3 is TGTGCCGGCAGTTCACGAGAGACCCAGTACTTC. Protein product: CAGSSRETQYF.

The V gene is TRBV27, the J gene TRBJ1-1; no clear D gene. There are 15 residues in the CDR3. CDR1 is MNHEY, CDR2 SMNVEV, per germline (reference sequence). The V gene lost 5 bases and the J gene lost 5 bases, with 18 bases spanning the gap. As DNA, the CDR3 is TGTGCCAGCAGTGAAGACTCAGTTAGGGCGACTGAAGCTTTCTTT. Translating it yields CASSEDSVRATEAFF.

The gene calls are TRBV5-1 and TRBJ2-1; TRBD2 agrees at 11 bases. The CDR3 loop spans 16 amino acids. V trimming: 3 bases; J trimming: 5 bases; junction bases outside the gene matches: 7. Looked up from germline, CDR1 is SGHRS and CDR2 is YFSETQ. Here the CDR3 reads CASSSGLAEYDNEQFF. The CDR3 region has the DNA TGCGCCAGCAGCTCGGGACTAGCGGAGTATGACAATGAGCAGTTCTTC.

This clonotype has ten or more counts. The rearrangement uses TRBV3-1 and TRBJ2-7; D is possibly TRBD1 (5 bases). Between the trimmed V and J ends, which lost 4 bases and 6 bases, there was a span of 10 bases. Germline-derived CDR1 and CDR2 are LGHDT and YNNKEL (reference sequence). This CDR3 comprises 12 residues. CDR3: CASSLRGSEQYF. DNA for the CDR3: TGTGCCAGCAGCCTAAGGGGTAGCGAGCAGTACTTC.

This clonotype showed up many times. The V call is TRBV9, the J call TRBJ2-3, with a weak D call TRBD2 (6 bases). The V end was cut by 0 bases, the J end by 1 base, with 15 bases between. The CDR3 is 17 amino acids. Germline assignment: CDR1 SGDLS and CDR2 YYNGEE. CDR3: CASSVARVTGGTDTQYF. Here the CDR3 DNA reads TGTGCCAGCAGCGTAGCTCGTGTGACGGGAGGCACAGATACGCAGTATTTT.

The CDR3 coding sequence is TGTGCCAGCAGCCAAGGTGGACTAGCGGGAGACGGGGAGCTGTTTTTT. Translated: CASSQGGLAGDGELFF. This rearrangement joins TRBV3-1 to TRBJ2-2, with TRBD2 identical over 13 bases. V gave up 1 base and J gave up 7 bases; unmatched junction bases: 3. This CDR3 region has 16 residues. The germline gives CDR1 LGHDT, CDR2 YNNKEL (reference sequence). Using reference TRBV3-1 and TRBJ2-2 for the parts outside the CDR3, the full variable domain is DTAVSQTPKYLVTQMGNDKSIKCEQNLGHDTMYWYKQDSKKFLKIMFSYNNKELIINETVPNRFSPKSPDKAHLNLHINSLELGDSAVYFCASSQGGLAGDGELFFGEGSRLTVL.

CDR3 DNA sequence: TGCGCCAGCAGCTGGACCTCGCGCGATGAGCAGTTCTTC. The encoded protein is CASSWTSRDEQFF. The chain joins TRBV5-1 to TRBJ2-1; D is undetermined. Germline assignment: CDR1 SGHRS and CDR2 YFSETQ. V lost 3 bases, J lost 8 bases, and 12 bases lay in between. The CDR3 is made up of 13 amino acids.

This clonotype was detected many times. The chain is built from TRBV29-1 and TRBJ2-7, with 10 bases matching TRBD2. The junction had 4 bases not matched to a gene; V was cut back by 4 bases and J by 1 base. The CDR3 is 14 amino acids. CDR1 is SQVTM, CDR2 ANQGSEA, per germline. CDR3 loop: CSVGGLAPSYEQYF. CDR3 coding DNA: TGCAGCGTTGGGGGACTAGCGCCTTCCTACGAGCAGTACTTC.

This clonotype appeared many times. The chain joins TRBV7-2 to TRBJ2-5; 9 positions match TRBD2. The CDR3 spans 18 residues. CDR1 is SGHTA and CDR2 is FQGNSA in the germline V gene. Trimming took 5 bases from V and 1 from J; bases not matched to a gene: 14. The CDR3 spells CASSRAVSSGVIQETQYF. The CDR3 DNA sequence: TGTGCCAGCAGCCGAGCGGTTTCTAGCGGGGTCATCCAAGAGACCCAGTACTTC.

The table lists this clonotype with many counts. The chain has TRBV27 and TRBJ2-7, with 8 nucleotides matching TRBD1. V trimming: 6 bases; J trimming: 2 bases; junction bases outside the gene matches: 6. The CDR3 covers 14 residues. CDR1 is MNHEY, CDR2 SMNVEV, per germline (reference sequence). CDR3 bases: TGTGCCAGCAGAGATGGACAGGGCCCCTACGAGCAGTACTTC. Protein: CASRDGQGPYEQYF.

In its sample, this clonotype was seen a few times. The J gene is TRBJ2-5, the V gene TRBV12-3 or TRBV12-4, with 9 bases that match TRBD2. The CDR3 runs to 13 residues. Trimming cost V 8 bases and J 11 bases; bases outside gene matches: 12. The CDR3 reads CASGPRGGNEQYF. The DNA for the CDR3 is TGTGCCAGCGGGCCGCGGGGGGGCAATGAGCAGTACTTC.

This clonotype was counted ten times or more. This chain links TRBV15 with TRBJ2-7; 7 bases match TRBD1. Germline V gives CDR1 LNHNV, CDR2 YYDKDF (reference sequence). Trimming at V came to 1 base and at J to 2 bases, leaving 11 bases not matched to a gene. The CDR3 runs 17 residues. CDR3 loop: CATSRVRNVRGTYEQYF. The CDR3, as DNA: TGTGCCACCAGCAGAGTGAGGAACGTCAGGGGGACCTACGAGCAGTACTTC.

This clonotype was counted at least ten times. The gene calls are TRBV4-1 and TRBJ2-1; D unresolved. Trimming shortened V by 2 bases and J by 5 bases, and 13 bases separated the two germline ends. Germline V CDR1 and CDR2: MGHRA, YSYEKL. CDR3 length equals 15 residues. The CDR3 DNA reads TGCGCCAGCAGCCAAAAACAAAGTGGAAACAATGAGCAGTTCTTC. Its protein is CASSQKQSGNNEQFF.

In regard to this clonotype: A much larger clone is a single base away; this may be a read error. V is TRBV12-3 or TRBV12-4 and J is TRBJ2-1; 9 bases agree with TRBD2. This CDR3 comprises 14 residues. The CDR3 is CASTRSGRFNDQFF. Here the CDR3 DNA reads TGTGCCAGCACCAGAAGCGGGAGGTTCAATGATCAGTTCTTC.

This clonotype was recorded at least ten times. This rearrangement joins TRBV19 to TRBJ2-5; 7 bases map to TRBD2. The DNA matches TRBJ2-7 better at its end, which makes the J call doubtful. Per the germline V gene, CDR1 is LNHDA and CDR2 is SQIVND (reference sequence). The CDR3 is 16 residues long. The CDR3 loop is CASSIDRAGDSYEQYF. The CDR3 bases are TGTGCCAGTAGTATAGATCGGGCGGGAGACTCATACGAGCAGTACTTC.

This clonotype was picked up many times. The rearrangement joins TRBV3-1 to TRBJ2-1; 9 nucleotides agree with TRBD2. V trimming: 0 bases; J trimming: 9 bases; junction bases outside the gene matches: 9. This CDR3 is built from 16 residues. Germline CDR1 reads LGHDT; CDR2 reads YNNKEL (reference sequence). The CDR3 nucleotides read TGTGCCAGCAGCCAAGATGCAGCGGGGGGCTACCGTGAGCAGTTCTTC. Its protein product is CASSQDAAGGYREQFF.

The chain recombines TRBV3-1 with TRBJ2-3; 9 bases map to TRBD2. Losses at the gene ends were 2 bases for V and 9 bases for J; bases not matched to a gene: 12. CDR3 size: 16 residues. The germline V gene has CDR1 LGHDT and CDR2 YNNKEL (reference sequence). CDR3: CASSQSGGRAGGTQYF. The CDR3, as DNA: TGTGCCAGCAGCCAATCCGGCGGGAGGGCCGGGGGGACGCAGTATTTT.

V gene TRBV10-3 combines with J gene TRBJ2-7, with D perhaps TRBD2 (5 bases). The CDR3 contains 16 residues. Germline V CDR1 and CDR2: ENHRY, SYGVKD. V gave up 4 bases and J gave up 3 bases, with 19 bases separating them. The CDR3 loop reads CAISGPGLRSGYEQYF. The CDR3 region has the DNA TGTGCCATCAGTGGCCCGGGCCTCAGAAGCGGCTACGAGCAGTACTTC.